This TCR beta chain was sequenced during a study of monozygotic twins with inflammatory bowel disease. UMIs with a 6-nucleotide sample barcode were added by template switching. TCRdb re-called the 5' RACE reads, yielding one record per CDR3 amino acid sequence without DNA. The sample data list around 410,000 distinct CDR3 sequences. Germline assignment: CDR1 DFQATT and CDR2 SNEGSKA (reference sequence). The CDR3 runs to 15 residues. Total RNA was isolated from whole blood without T cell sorting. Sequenced: blood. The rearrangement uses TRBV20-1 and TRBJ2-2; TCRdb's assignment of TRBD1 cannot be checked, as there is no DNA. The sequence came from a human donor with ulcerative colitis or Crohn's disease, or a healthy co-twin of an affected twin (not recorded which). The CDR3 spells CSASTMRDVTGELFF.